The subject of this entry is one TCR beta chain. The antigen is undetermined. The data are from a study of CD8+ T cells in alopecia areata. Study at large: Those patients who were treated received oral tofacitinib, which was given at 5 to 10 mg twice daily for moderate-to-severe alopecia areata.

The treatment denotes: oral pan-JAK inhibitor, 5-10 mg twice daily. This CDR3 has 16 residues. The ends were cut back, 0 bases at V and 0 bases at J, with 11 bases in the middle. The germline gives CDR1 MGHRA, CDR2 YSYEKL. Study conclusions and caveats: Lesional scalp exceeded normal scalp in clonality, especially in alopecia totalis/universalis. With tofacitinib ongoing, many expanded lesional clones persisted in both scalp and blood. In scalp samples, resident alphabeta T cells of normal skin are also sequenced.

RNA extraction was followed by reverse transcription into cDNA, which acted as the sequencing template. Sequenced by immunoSEQ multiplex PCR; TCRdb stores in-frame clones only, minus some. The table includes some 200,000 clones, about 60% detected once. The V call is TRBV4-1, the J call TRBJ1-1, with D possibly being TRBD1 (5 bases). This TCR was recovered from a human donor with alopecia areata. The sequencing here drew on CD8+ T cells sorted from blood, taken at week 24, from a patient treated with tofacitinib. Written as DNA, the CDR3 is TGCGCCAGCAGCCAAGATAACAGGTACATGAACACTGAAGCTTTCTTT. It codes for CASSQDNRYMNTEAFF.